This T cell receptor beta chain comes out of a study of T cell changes during pregnancy in multiple sclerosis. V trimming: 4 bases; J trimming: 0 bases; junction bases outside the gene matches: 19. There are 20 residues in the CDR3. CDR1 and CDR2 from the germline V gene are SGHTS and YDEGEE. Clones were sequenced by immunoSEQ multiplex PCR, and TCRdb holds only the in-frame ones, with some missing. The table lists fewer than 50,000 clones, roughly 93% of them singletons, with roughly 7.4% in the top ten. This TCR derives from a female donor with multiple sclerosis, enrolled in a pregnancy study. Sample: CD8+ T cells from peripheral blood mononuclear cells, taken in the third trimester of pregnancy. The chain carries TRBV5-8 and TRBJ2-3, with TRBD2 identical over 8 bases. CDR3 nucleotide sequence: TGTGCCAGCAGCCCCCGAGCGGCAGGTCCAAAGCGGGGGAGCACAGATACGCAGTATTTT. As protein: CASSPRAAGPKRGSTDTQYF.